This T cell receptor (beta chain) was observed in a study of blood T cell repertoires in COVID-19. Looking at the study overall: The United States, Italy and Spain provided the acute and convalescent COVID-19 samples. Sources were T cells, B-cell-depleted T cells, or PBMCs; the material itself was cDNA or gDNA.

Losses at the gene ends were 0 bases for V and 9 bases for J; bases not matched to a gene: 5. This CDR3 is 14 amino acids long. Looked up from germline, CDR1 is PRHDT and CDR2 is FYEKMQ (reference sequence). As originally analysed: Reference gene primer amplification in the assay estimated nucleated cell counts. Sequencing used immunoSEQ multiplex PCR; TCRdb keeps in-frame clones, though not all of them. Clone size and the V and J calls come from that table; the DNA yielded D and trimming. The sample lists 20,000 to 25,000 clones, roughly 75% seen once, with about 13% in the top ten. The sample consisted of peripheral blood. The chain recombines TRBV13 with TRBJ2-1; 7 positions agree with TRBD1. This TCR derives from a man aged 60 to 75 with active COVID-19. The CDR3 coding sequence is TGTGCCAGCAGCTTAGGACAGGGGACCACTGAGCAGTTCTTC. It translates to CASSLGQGTTEQFF.